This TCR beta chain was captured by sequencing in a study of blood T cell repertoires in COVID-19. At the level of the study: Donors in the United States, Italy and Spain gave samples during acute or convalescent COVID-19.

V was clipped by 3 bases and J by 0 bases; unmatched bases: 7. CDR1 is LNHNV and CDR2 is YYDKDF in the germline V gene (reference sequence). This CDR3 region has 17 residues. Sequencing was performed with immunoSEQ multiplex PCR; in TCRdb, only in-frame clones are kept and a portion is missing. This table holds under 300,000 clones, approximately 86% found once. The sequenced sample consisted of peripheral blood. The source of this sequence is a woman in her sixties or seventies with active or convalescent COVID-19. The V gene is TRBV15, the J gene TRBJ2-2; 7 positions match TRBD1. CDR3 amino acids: CATSSLTTGPNTGELFF. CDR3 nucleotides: TGTGCCACCAGCAGTCTAACGACAGGGCCGAACACCGGGGAGCTGTTTTTT.